One and the same sample provided the 32 T cell receptor beta chains below, sequenced in a study of identical twins. Each CDR3 protein gets one entry after TCRdb re-called the 5' RACE reads with MiXCR. The data contain some 560,000 distinct CDR3 sequences, more than 9% of them seen just once; the ten biggest clones take up roughly 3%. These data also formed part of another study, on yellow fever vaccine responses in identical twins.

Sample: PBMCs. These receptor sequences come from a woman younger than 30 in good health.

At least ten counts were recorded for this clonotype. The V call is TRBV15, the J call TRBJ2-5, with 7 bases matching TRBD1. Germline V gene data show CDR1 as LNHNV and CDR2 as YYDKDF (reference sequence). CDR3 length equals 15 residues. V gave up 0 bases and J gave up 5 bases; unmatched junction bases: 6. The CDR3 DNA follows: TGTGCCACCAGCAGAGATCGGGGACAGCCTGAGACCCAGTACTTC. Protein product: CATSRDRGQPETQYF.

The rearrangement links TRBV4-2 to TRBJ2-1, with D uncertain. The CDR3 has 17 amino acids. Deletions cut 0 bases from V and 7 bases from J, with 19 bases between. The germline V gene has CDR1 LGHNA and CDR2 YNFKEQ. Written as DNA, the CDR3 is TGTGCCAGCAGCCAAGACTACGCTACAATGTTAGGGAATGAGCAGTTCTTC. Translation: CASSQDYATMLGNEQFF.

This clonotype was picked up many times. The chain is built from TRBV4-2 and TRBJ2-2, with D possibly matching TRBD2 (6 bases). Trimming took off 2 bases at V and 6 bases at J, with 19 bases between the two ends. The CDR3 is made up of 17 amino acids. The germline V gene has CDR1 LGHNA and CDR2 YNFKEQ. CDR3 sequence reads: CASSQPGLTTGAGELFF. In DNA form, the CDR3 reads TGTGCCAGCAGCCAACCGGGACTGACGACGGGGGCCGGGGAGCTGTTTTTT.

This sequence joins TRBV6-1 and TRBJ2-5; D gene uncertain. With 7 bases removed from V and 5 bases from J, the gap between germline ends came to 20 bases. CDR1 is MNHNS and CDR2 is SASEGT in the germline V gene. There are 15 residues in the CDR3. The chain's CDR3 is CASILSAVSRETQYF. The CDR3 nucleotides read TGTGCCAGCATTCTGAGCGCCGTTTCCCGGGAGACCCAGTACTTC.

The rearrangement links TRBV20-1 to TRBJ2-2; D is perhaps TRBD2 (6 bases). The CDR3 loop spans 13 amino acids. Trimming left V 4 bases short and J 7 bases short, with 13 bases between. Germline V lookup: CDR1 DFQATT, CDR2 SNEGSKA (reference sequence). The CDR3 region is CSATAPGGGELFF. The CDR3 DNA reads as TGCAGTGCTACAGCTCCCGGGGGCGGGGAGCTGTTTTTT.

This clonotype was seen a few times. V gene TRBV28 combines with J gene TRBJ2-1; TRBD1 matches 7 bases. The CDR3 spans 17 residues. The V and J ends lost 6 bases and 0 bases, in that order; junction bases with no gene match: 11. CDR1 and CDR2 from the germline V gene are MDHEN and SYDVKM. The CDR3 nucleotides are TGTGCCAGCAGCACAAGACGACCAGGGGGCTCCTACAATGAGCAGTTCTTC. This gives the protein CASSTRRPGGSYNEQFF.

The CDR3 here is CASSMHRGERETQYF. The CDR3 DNA sequence: TGTGCCAGCAGCATGCACAGGGGGGAGCGAGAGACCCAGTACTTC. V usage is TRBV11-2 and J usage is TRBJ2-5, with 8 bases that match TRBD1. The germline V gene encodes CDR1 SGHAT and CDR2 FQNNGV. There are 15 residues in the CDR3. The junction had 9 bases not matched to a gene; V was cut back by 5 bases and J by 4 bases. Complete variable domain (other parts from reference TRBV11-2 and TRBJ2-5): EAGVAQSPRYKIIEKRQSVAFWCNPISGHATLYWYQQILGQGPKLLIQFQNNGVVDDSQLPKDRFSAERLKGVDSTLKIQPAKLEDSAVYLCASSMHRGERETQYFGPGTRLLVL.

This clonotype was seen repeatedly, ten times or more. V and J are TRBV7-9 and TRBJ1-4, with D unclear. Germline V lookup: CDR1 SEHNR, CDR2 FQNEAQ (reference sequence). The V end was cut by 4 bases, the J end by 8 bases, with 11 bases between. The CDR3 consists of 13 residues. CDR3 protein: CASSSGTTEKLFF. The CDR3 DNA follows: TGTGCCAGCAGCTCCGGAACAACAGAAAAACTGTTTTTT.

This clonotype was observed a few times. This rearrangement joins TRBV27 to TRBJ2-3, with a possible D match to TRBD2 (7 bases). The germline CDR1 and CDR2 sequences are MNHEY and SMNVEV (reference sequence). CDR3 length: 16 residues. Trimming removed 5 bases at V and 1 base at J, with 16 bases between. The CDR3 DNA follows: TGTGCCAGCAGTAACGGGCGGGGGCGGGGCACAGATACGCAGTATTTT. The encoded protein is CASSNGRGRGTDTQYF.

This chain links TRBV12-3 or TRBV12-4 with TRBJ2-6; D uncertain. The CDR3 length is 13 residues. Trimming pared 2 bases from V and 3 bases from J, leaving 2 bases between. DNA of the CDR3: TGTGCCAGCAGTTTAAATGGGGCCAACGTCCTGACTTTC. Translated, it gives CASSLNGANVLTF.

This clonotype was observed at least ten times. The chain has TRBV6-5 and TRBJ2-3; weak D call: TRBD1 (6 bases). Trimming left V 2 bases short and J 2 bases short, with 11 bases between. Germline assignment: CDR1 MNHEY and CDR2 SVGAGI. The CDR3 length is 15 residues. CDR3 protein: CASSYGDKLTDTQYF. The CDR3 DNA follows: TGTGCCAGCAGTTACGGGGACAAACTCACAGATACGCAGTATTTT.

A few counts support this clonotype. This rearrangement joins TRBV28 to TRBJ2-5; 10 bases fit TRBD2. CDR1 MDHEN and CDR2 SYDVKM come from the germline V gene. With 6 bases clipped from V and 6 bases from J, the junction kept 13 bases outside the gene matches. This CDR3 has 16 residues. The DNA for the CDR3 is TGTGCCAGCAGCCCGCCCCCTCTAGCGGGAGTAAAGACCCAGTACTTC. Its protein is CASSPPPLAGVKTQYF.

This clonotype occurred many times. The V gene is TRBV4-1, the J gene TRBJ2-1; 9 bases are a match to TRBD1. CDR1 is MGHRA and CDR2 is YSYEKL in the germline V gene. V shed 0 bases, J shed 2 bases, and the junction held 5 bases outside the gene matches. The CDR3 is 17 amino acids. The CDR3 DNA sequence: TGCGCCAGCAGCCAAGATGGAGGACAGGGGACCTACAATGAGCAGTTCTTC. Translation: CASSQDGGQGTYNEQFF.

J is TRBJ2-1 and V is TRBV2, with D maybe TRBD1 (6 bases). The germline CDR1 and CDR2 sequences are SNHLY and FYNNEI. The CDR3 consists of 17 residues. With 8 bases removed from V and 5 bases from J, the gap between germline ends came to 25 bases. The CDR3 coding sequence is TGTGCCAGCCTCACAAGCCCAAGAACTAACAGGGACAATGAGCAGTTCTTC. Its translation: CASLTSPRTNRDNEQFF.

This clonotype has only a few counts. The V gene is TRBV24-1, the J gene TRBJ2-7; D uncertain. V lost 6 bases, J lost 2 bases, and 28 bases lay in between. This CDR3 spans 19 amino acids. The germline V gene has CDR1 KGHDR and CDR2 SFDVKD. CDR3 DNA: TGTGCCACCAGTCAATACCCTTACGAGGCCTTCGATATCCCCTACGAGCAGTACTTC. Its protein is CATSQYPYEAFDIPYEQYF.

This clonotype was seen a few times. The rearrangement links TRBV4-3 to TRBJ2-1, with no clear D. CDR1 is LGHNA and CDR2 is YSLEER in the germline V gene. The CDR3 is made up of 15 amino acids. V was pared by 0 bases and J by 5 bases, with 11 bases between. The CDR3 DNA is TGCGCCAGCAGCCAAGATCGCGCTGCTCACAATGAGCAGTTCTTC. Protein: CASSQDRAAHNEQFF.

This clonotype was counted many times. V gene TRBV7-9 combines with J gene TRBJ2-7; 9 nucleotides match TRBD2. Germline values: CDR1 SEHNR, CDR2 FQNEAQ (reference sequence). V trimming: 6 bases; J trimming: 4 bases; junction bases outside the gene matches: 13. The CDR3 is 16 residues long. CDR3 region: CASSKTSELAGYEQYF. The CDR3 DNA is TGTGCCAGCAGTAAGACCTCGGAGCTAGCGGGGTACGAGCAGTACTTC.

This clonotype was recorded a few times. V and J are TRBV29-1 and TRBJ2-2, with a tentative D call TRBD1 (6 bases). Trimming cost V 5 bases and J 6 bases, with 10 bases left between them. CDR1 is SQVTM and CDR2 is ANQGSEA in the germline V gene. The CDR3 is made up of 12 amino acids. CDR3 protein: CSVYRDAGELFF. Written as DNA, the CDR3 is TGCAGCGTTTACAGGGACGCCGGGGAGCTGTTTTTT.

The chain recombines TRBV25-1 with TRBJ2-7; 7 bases line up with TRBD2. Germline values: CDR1 MGHDK, CDR2 SYGVNS. V dropped 1 base and J dropped 7; count of bases not matched to a gene: 13. This CDR3 has 16 amino acids. CDR3: CASSELFGTAGEEQYF. As DNA, the CDR3 is TGTGCCAGCAGTGAATTGTTCGGGACGGCGGGAGAGGAGCAGTACTTC.

The table lists this clonotype with a few counts. The gene calls are TRBV29-1 and TRBJ2-7, with 8 bases that match TRBD1. J gave up 4 bases and V 5 bases, and 7 bases lay outside the gene matches. Germline CDR1 and CDR2: SQVTM and ANQGSEA. The CDR3 runs 13 residues. In DNA form, the CDR3 reads TGCAGCGTTTGTCTCACAGGGGGTTACGAGCAGTACTTC. Translated: CSVCLTGGYEQYF.

This clonotype has a handful of counts. The V call is TRBV7-9, the J call TRBJ1-6; TRBD1 matches at 8 bases. The CDR3 runs to 14 residues. V lost 5 bases and J lost 14; bases outside the gene matches: 11. Germline V lookup: CDR1 SEHNR, CDR2 FQNEAQ (reference sequence). The CDR3 loop reads CASSRGTGGPTLHF. The CDR3 bases are TGTGCCAGCAGCCGTGGGACAGGAGGGCCAACCCTCCACTTT.

The V call is TRBV20-1, the J call TRBJ2-7; 7 bases line up with TRBD1. This CDR3 contains 14 residues. Per germline, CDR1 DFQATT and CDR2 SNEGSKA (reference sequence). V shed 0 bases and J 4 bases; nucleotides not matched to a gene: 6. CDR3 sequence: CSARDTTGKYEQYF. In DNA, the CDR3 is TGCAGTGCTAGAGATACGACAGGGAAATACGAGCAGTACTTC.

This clonotype showed up just a few times. The chain links TRBV7-9 to TRBJ2-1; 7 bases fit TRBD2. The CDR3 length is 15 residues. V lost 2 bases and J lost 6; bases outside the gene matches: 7. Germline assignment: CDR1 SEHNR and CDR2 FQNEAQ (reference sequence). The CDR3 coding sequence is TGTGCCAGCAGCTTATCCCTAGCGGAGGGCAATGAGCAGTTCTTC. It codes for CASSLSLAEGNEQFF.

This clonotype occurred many times. The J gene is TRBJ1-1, the V gene TRBV20-1; no reliable D call. V lost 3 bases, J lost 0 bases, and 14 bases lay in between. CDR3 length: 15 residues. Germline CDR1 and CDR2: DFQATT and SNEGSKA (reference sequence). The CDR3 DNA reads as TGCAGTGCTAGTCAAACAGCAGGACTGAACACTGAAGCTTTCTTT. It translates to CSASQTAGLNTEAFF.

V and J are TRBV4-2 and TRBJ1-1; D is unclear. Between the trimmed V and J ends, which lost 3 bases and 1 base, there was a span of 18 bases. Per germline, CDR1 LGHNA and CDR2 YNFKEQ. CDR3 size: 17 residues. CDR3 sequence reads: CASSQAGSSKGNTEAFF. In DNA, the CDR3 is TGTGCCAGCAGCCAGGCCGGTAGTAGTAAGGGGAACACTGAAGCTTTCTTT.

A note on this clonotype: Given the absence of the conserved phenylalanine or tryptophan at the CDR3 end, a read error is likely. The chain recombines TRBV6-1 with TRBJ2-1, with a weak D call TRBD2 (6 bases). Trimming left V 9 bases short and J 4 bases short, with 13 bases between. The germline V gene has CDR1 MNHNS and CDR2 SASEGT. The CDR3 spans 13 residues. The CDR3 bases are TGTGCCAGTGGGGGGATCGTTTACAATGAGCAGTTCCTC. Protein product: CASGGIVYNEQFL.

This clonotype was observed a handful of times. This sequence joins TRBV27 and TRBJ2-1, with TRBD2 matching 8 bases. Germline V gene data show CDR1 as MNHEY and CDR2 as SMNVEV (reference sequence). This CDR3 has 15 residues. V was pared by 9 bases and J by 6 bases, with 13 bases of the junction left unmatched. The CDR3 DNA is TGTGCCAGTGGACTAGCCGTATTTGGTTCCAATGAGCAGTTCTTC. Translating it yields CASGLAVFGSNEQFF.

This clonotype was counted a few times. The CDR3 DNA reads as TGCGCCAGCAGCCCTTTCACCGGGTCCACGCAGTATTTT. Translation: CASSPFTGSTQYF. The chain uses TRBV5-1 and TRBJ2-3; D gene unclear. The CDR3 is 13 residues long. Trimming stripped 4 bases from V and 9 bases from J, with 15 bases between. The germline gives CDR1 SGHRS, CDR2 YFSETQ.

This clonotype came up many times. The chain uses TRBV6-2 or TRBV6-3 and TRBJ2-7, with 11 bases identical to TRBD1. The CDR3 totals 14 residues. Germline CDR1 and CDR2: MNHEY and SVGEGT. After removal of 2 bases from V and 7 bases from J, the junction contained 4 bases not matched to a gene. For the CDR3, the DNA is TGTGCCAGCAGTTACGTGGACAGGGGGCAGGAGCAGTACTTC. It is translated as CASSYVDRGQEQYF.

A few counts support this clonotype. The gene calls are TRBV20-1 and TRBJ2-1; 9 bases are shared with TRBD2. Per germline, CDR1 DFQATT and CDR2 SNEGSKA (reference sequence). This CDR3 comprises 14 residues. V trimming: 6 bases; J trimming: 10 bases; junction bases outside the gene matches: 13. The CDR3 sequence: CSAPPGGGAGEQFF. In nucleotides, the CDR3 is TGCAGTGCCCCCCCGGGCGGGGGGGCAGGGGAGCAGTTCTTC.

This chain links TRBV19 with TRBJ2-3; D ambiguous. This CDR3 contains 14 residues. The V gene lost 3 bases and the J gene lost 0 bases, with 7 bases spanning the gap. CDR1 is LNHDA and CDR2 is SQIVND in the germline V gene (reference sequence). The CDR3 bases are TGTGCCAGTAGTATTTGGGCTAGCACAGATACGCAGTATTTT. Translation: CASSIWASTDTQYF.

The gene calls are TRBV6-1 and TRBJ1-5, with no clear D. Trimming removed 6 bases from V and 2 bases from J, with 14 bases in between. The CDR3 consists of 15 residues. CDR1 and CDR2 (germline): MNHNS, SASEGT. CDR3 bases: TGTGCCAGCAGCGCTTGGGCTTCGGGCAATCAGCCCCAGCATTTT. The encoded protein is CASSAWASGNQPQHF.